The present entry profiles one T cell receptor beta chain with its context. As yet, its antigen is unknown. The data were obtained in a study of shared clonotypes between healthy human individuals. Study information: CD8 memory received one plate per donor, CD8 naive two, CD4 memory three and CD4 naive three. General study findings and limits: It was the few donors that limited the genetic and exposure-history diversity represented.

Original analysis: Because ImmunoSEQ provided only junction sequences with no quality scores, the filtering differed. The assay was immunoSEQ multiplex PCR, and TCRdb's table has in-frame clones only and misses some. That table gives V, J and clone size, and the DNA gave D and trimming. There are about 2 million clones in the sample; about 95% occur only once, and about 1.1% lies in the top ten. V was cut by 4 bases and J by 10 bases, with 14 bases left in between. CDR3 length equals 14 residues. Germline V CDR1 and CDR2: SGHTA, FQGTGA. Terminally differentiated effector memory CD45RA+ cells were left out of the naive CD8 fraction, which was CD45RO-negative and positively selected for CCR7.

The chain is built from TRBV7-3 and TRBJ1-6; TRBD1 is a possible D gene (6 bases). The clonotype originates from a man aged 18 to 30 in good health. The specimen sequenced was naive CD8+ T cells sorted from blood. The DNA for the CDR3 is TGTGCCAGCAGCTCAACAGGGTTGGGATCACCCCTCCACTTT. Translated, it gives CASSSTGLGSPLHF.